This entry features one TCR beta chain sequence. The table came from immunoSEQ multiplex PCR; TCRdb's copy has only in-frame clones and leaves some out. This sample has more than 250,000 clones; more than 70% occur once, and the top ten carry 1.5% to 2%. The sample belongs to a study of blood T cell repertoires in COVID-19. V was clipped by 2 bases and J by 2 bases, with 19 bases between them. There are 18 residues in the CDR3. The V gene's germline CDR1 is SEHNR and CDR2 FQNEAQ (reference sequence). The chain combines TRBV7-9 with TRBJ1-3; perhaps TRBD1 as D (5 bases). The TCR sequence derives from a woman aged 25 to 39 with COVID-19, enrolled during active disease. The sequencing input was peripheral blood. Here the CDR3 reads CASSLTGGTNLPGNTIYF. The DNA of the CDR3 is TGTGCCAGCAGCTTAACGGGGGGAACAAACCTACCTGGAAACACCATATATTTT.